The 12 T cell receptor beta chains in this list originate from one sample, sequenced in a study of cytomegalovirus exposure and HLA in healthy donors. Sequenced by immunoSEQ multiplex PCR; TCRdb stores in-frame clones only, minus some. The data hold some 230,000 clones, with 75% to 95% observed a single time. The sequenced sample was PBMCs. These receptors were taken from a woman aged 18-30 years in good health and CMV-seronegative.

The sample holds one count of this clone. The CDR3 DNA follows: TGTGCCAGCAGTGAAATGACAGGGGTCGCCGGGGCTGAAGCTTTCTTT. Protein product: CASSEMTGVAGAEAFF. The chain couples TRBV6-1 to TRBJ1-1; 8 positions agree with TRBD1. J gave up 6 bases and V 2 bases, and 11 bases lay outside the gene matches. The germline V gene has CDR1 MNHNS and CDR2 SASEGT. This CDR3 is built from 16 residues.

The chain links TRBV5-1 to TRBJ1-5; TRBD1 aligns across 9 bases. Looked up from germline, CDR1 is SGHRS and CDR2 is YFSETQ. V lost 2 bases, J lost 4 bases, and 4 bases stayed unmatched. This CDR3 contains 15 residues. In DNA form, the CDR3 reads TGCGCCAGCAGCTTCGGACAGGGGACGAATCAGCCCCAGCATTTT. Amino acid sequence: CASSFGQGTNQPQHF.

The chain carries TRBV28 and TRBJ1-1; TRBD1 agrees at 7 bases. Germline V gene sequence: CDR1 MDHEN, CDR2 SYDVKM. The CDR3 is 13 amino acids. Trimming at V came to 5 bases and at J to 4 bases, leaving 4 bases not matched to a gene. The CDR3 DNA reads TGTGCCAGCAGTGACAGGGCTGCCACTGAAGCTTTCTTT. It translates to CASSDRAATEAFF.

The rearrangement joins TRBV7-3 to TRBJ2-1, with 7 positions matching TRBD2. Per the germline V gene, CDR1 is SGHTA and CDR2 is FQGTGA. V lost 2 bases to trimming and J lost 8 bases; unmatched junction nucleotides: 9. The CDR3 is made up of 15 amino acids. CDR3 coding DNA: TGTGCCAGCAGCTTAGGCGGGAGTGGCGCGGATGAGCAGTTCTTC. Encoded protein: CASSLGGSGADEQFF.

On this clone itself: Other DNA sequences in this sample translate to the same CDR3. The chain has TRBV19 and TRBJ1-1, with TRBD1 matching over 7 bases. The CDR3 covers 14 residues. V gave up 3 bases and J gave up 2 bases; unmatched junction bases: 3. Germline V gene sequence: CDR1 LNHDA, CDR2 SQIVND (reference sequence). The chain's CDR3 is CASSIQGVNTEAFF. As DNA, the CDR3 is TGTGCCAGTAGTATCCAGGGGGTTAACACTGAAGCTTTCTTT.

This clone showed up just once. The chain is built from TRBV7-2 and TRBJ1-1, with TRBD1 matching 9 bases. Unmatched junction bases numbered 5, after V lost 3 bases and J lost 0 bases. The CDR3 has 16 amino acids. Germline CDR1 SGHTA, CDR2 FQGNSA. The CDR3 region is CASSLTGTGMNTEAFF. In nucleotides, the CDR3 is TGTGCCAGCAGCTTGACAGGGACAGGGATGAACACTGAAGCTTTCTTT.

The rearrangement uses TRBV7-3 and TRBJ2-3; 9 positions agree with TRBD2. With V trimmed by 5 bases and J by 4 bases, 7 bases remained unmatched. CDR3 size: 15 residues. Germline assignment: CDR1 SGHTA and CDR2 FQGTGA. The CDR3 loop reads CASSPTSGRSDTQYF. DNA of the CDR3: TGTGCCAGCAGCCCGACTAGCGGACGATCAGATACGCAGTATTTT.

The chain carries TRBV5-5 and TRBJ2-3; D remains ambiguous. The germline gives CDR1 SGHKS, CDR2 YYEKEE (reference sequence). The CDR3 covers 13 residues. V was clipped by 6 bases and J by 6 bases, with 14 bases between them. The CDR3 protein is CASTTERLDTQYF. DNA for the CDR3: TGTGCCAGCACCACGGAGAGGCTCGATACGCAGTATTTT.

This rearrangement joins TRBV6-1 to TRBJ2-3; TRBD2 matches 10 bases. The V segment lost 7 bases and the J segment 3 bases; nucleotides outside the gene matches: 4. The CDR3 length is 14 residues. Germline values: CDR1 MNHNS, CDR2 SASEGT. For the CDR3, the DNA is TGTGCCAGCACCGTGGGACTAGCGACAGATACGCAGTATTTT. It encodes CASTVGLATDTQYF.

V usage is TRBV6-5 and J usage is TRBJ1-1; D is unclear. V lost 5 bases and J 0 bases, leaving 10 bases between the germline ends. The CDR3 length is 14 residues. Germline values: CDR1 MNHEY, CDR2 SVGAGI. The chain's CDR3 is CASSHRNMNTEAFF. DNA for the CDR3: TGTGCCAGCAGTCACAGAAATATGAACACTGAAGCTTTCTTT.

The V call is TRBV29-1, the J call TRBJ1-5, with D hard to call. Between the trimmed V and J ends, which lost 7 bases and 4 bases, there was a span of 14 bases. Germline assignment: CDR1 SQVTM and CDR2 ANQGSEA. This CDR3 is built from 13 residues. CDR3: CSATWGVNQPQHF. The CDR3, as DNA: TGCAGCGCAACATGGGGAGTAAATCAGCCCCAGCATTTT.

The chain uses TRBV2 and TRBJ2-3; D is unresolved. The ends were cut back, 1 base at V and 3 bases at J, with 14 bases in the middle. This CDR3 comprises 16 residues. The germline V gene encodes CDR1 SNHLY and CDR2 FYNNEI. The CDR3 bases are TGTGCCAGCAGTGAAGAAAGGCTAGATCTGACAGATACGCAGTATTTT. It yields the protein CASSEERLDLTDTQYF.